The 20 T cell receptor beta chains given below trace back to one sample, sequenced in a study of beta chain features in type 1 diabetes. Reverse transcription of all isolated RNA meant that expressed TCRB transcripts were sequenced. Only in-frame clones appear in the TCRdb table, and some are missing; sequencing was by immunoSEQ multiplex PCR. This sample has 600,000 to 650,000 clones, with around 16% found just once. Sequenced material: naive CD4+ T cells from blood. The source is a man between 18 and 35 years old in good health.

The V call is TRBV7-3, the J call TRBJ2-7, with TRBD2 matching over 8 bases. CDR3 length: 16 amino acids. The V gene's germline CDR1 is SGHTA and CDR2 FQGTGA. V lost 3 bases to trimming and J lost 2 bases; unmatched junction nucleotides: 9. CDR3 nucleotide sequence: TGTGCCAGCAGCTTGGGAATAGCGGGACAAACCTACGAGCAGTACTTC. This gives the protein CASSLGIAGQTYEQYF.

This chain joins TRBV9 and TRBJ1-2; 7 positions match TRBD1. CDR3 length equals 13 residues. Germline CDR1 and CDR2: SGDLS and YYNGEE. After removal of 6 bases from V and 8 bases from J, the junction contained 10 bases not matched to a gene. This chain's CDR3 is CASTREGAEGYTF. The CDR3 DNA reads TGTGCCAGCACCCGAGAGGGGGCGGAAGGCTACACCTTC.

The chain uses TRBV12-5 and TRBJ1-6; D not resolved. V shed 3 bases and J shed 7 bases, with 7 bases lying between them. The CDR3 is 13 residues long. In germline, CDR1 is LGHNT, CDR2 FRNRAP. CDR3 protein: CASGLAENSPLHF. The CDR3 DNA sequence: TGTGCTAGTGGTTTAGCAGAAAATTCACCCCTCCACTTT.

V is TRBV19 and J is TRBJ2-3; D is possibly TRBD2 (6 bases). This CDR3 contains 16 residues. V lost 4 bases and J 4 bases, leaving 18 bases between the germline ends. Germline CDR1 LNHDA, CDR2 SQIVND (reference sequence). Here the CDR3 DNA reads TGTGCCAGTAGTACCCGGGCTAGTTCGGGGGCAGATACGCAGTATTTT. Residues: CASSTRASSGADTQYF.

This clone was seen a few times. The rearrangement uses TRBV14 and TRBJ1-1; D unclear. V lost 3 bases, J lost 1 base, and 12 bases lay in between. Germline loops: CDR1 SGHDN, CDR2 FVKESK. The CDR3 has 15 amino acids. CDR3 in DNA: TGTGCCAGCAGCCACCAGGAACGGTGGAACACTGAAGCTTTCTTT. This encodes CASSHQERWNTEAFF.

The CDR3 bases are TGTGCCAGCCACTTCAGGGGTCTAGCGGCAGATACGCAGTATTTT. Its translation: CASHFRGLAADTQYF. The chain employs TRBV6-1 and TRBJ2-3; a possible D gene is TRBD2 (7 bases). This CDR3 has 15 residues. Between the trimmed V and J ends, which lost 8 bases and 4 bases, there was a span of 19 bases. Germline values: CDR1 MNHNS, CDR2 SASEGT.

There are a few counts of this clone. Here the CDR3 reads CASSRRWDRATNEQFF. In DNA form, the CDR3 reads TGTGCCAGCAGCCGCCGGTGGGACAGGGCAACCAATGAGCAGTTCTTC. This chain joins TRBV7-2 and TRBJ2-1, with TRBD1 matching over 9 bases. The length of the CDR3 is 16 residues. V was pared by 5 bases and J by 6 bases, with 11 bases of the junction left unmatched. Germline loops: CDR1 SGHTA, CDR2 FQGNSA.

Only a few counts were recorded for this clone. Relative to the germline gene, one junction end is altered; a read error may explain this. The chain employs TRBV9 and TRBJ2-5; possibly TRBD1 or TRBD2 for D (5 bases each). Germline loops: CDR1 SGDLS, CDR2 YYNGEE. The CDR3 consists of 16 residues. In DNA, the CDR3 is TGTGCCAGCAGCGTAAATGGGGGAAGCCGGTCAGAGACCCAGCACTTC. Translated, it gives CASSVNGGSRSETQHF.

The J gene is TRBJ1-1, the V gene TRBV7-2; 9 nucleotides align to TRBD1. Trimming at V came to 0 bases and at J to 1 base, leaving 3 bases not matched to a gene. This CDR3 comprises 16 residues. The germline gives CDR1 SGHTA, CDR2 FQGNSA. The CDR3 nucleotides are TGTGCCAGCAGCTTAGCCGGGACAGGGTGGAACACTGAAGCTTTCTTT. It is translated as CASSLAGTGWNTEAFF.

The chain recombines TRBV18 with TRBJ2-7, with TRBD2 identical over 9 bases. V lost 1 base, J lost 1 base, and 5 bases stayed unmatched. The CDR3 has 16 amino acids. Looked up from germline, CDR1 is KGHSH and CDR2 is LQKENI. CDR3 amino acids: CASSPRSGGLSYEQYF. The CDR3 DNA reads TGTGCCAGCTCACCACGGAGCGGGGGGTTATCCTACGAGCAGTACTTC. The full variable domain, in which reference TRBV18 and TRBJ2-7 provide the parts outside the CDR3, is NAGVMQNPRHLVRRRGQEARLRCSPMKGHSHVYWYRQLPEEGLKFMVYLQKENIIDESGMPKERFSAEFPKEGPSILRIQQVVRGDSAAYFCASSPRSGGLSYEQYFGPGTRLTVT.

Regarding this clone: The sample holds other DNA sequences that translate to the same CDR3. V gene TRBV20-1 combines with J gene TRBJ2-7; D is uncertain. Trimming stripped 0 bases from V and 7 bases from J, with 7 bases between. In germline, CDR1 is DFQATT, CDR2 SNEGSKA (reference sequence). The CDR3 contains 11 residues. CDR3 region: CSARDRLEQYF. Here the CDR3 DNA reads TGCAGTGCTAGAGATCGGCTGGAGCAGTACTTC.

This clone came up a few times. The rearrangement joins TRBV11-3 to TRBJ1-5, with TRBD1 matching 7 bases. The CDR3 is 13 amino acids. The germline gives CDR1 SGHNT, CDR2 YENEEA. V lost 11 bases and J lost 8; bases outside the gene matches: 12. The CDR3 region has the DNA TGTGCCGGCCGTGCAGGGGGATTTAAGCCCCAGCATTTT. Translated: CAGRAGGFKPQHF.

As regards this clone: The sample has other DNA sequences that encode this CDR3 too. The chain couples TRBV4-1 to TRBJ2-5; tentatively, D is TRBD2 (5 bases). In germline, CDR1 is MGHRA, CDR2 YSYEKL. Trimming removed 3 bases at V and 7 bases at J, with 9 bases between. The CDR3 runs 12 residues. The DNA of the CDR3 is TGCGCCAGCAGCCACCCCCGGGGGACCCAGTACTTC. It yields the protein CASSHPRGTQYF.

Only a few counts were recorded for this clone. The chain is built from TRBV7-2 and TRBJ2-3; 7 bases are a match to TRBD2. Losses at the gene ends were 5 bases for V and 2 bases for J; bases not matched to a gene: 7. Germline values: CDR1 SGHTA, CDR2 FQGNSA. The CDR3 covers 15 residues. CDR3 residues: CASSPRSGATDTQYF. For the CDR3, the DNA is TGTGCCAGCAGCCCGCGGAGCGGGGCCACAGATACGCAGTATTTT. The whole variable domain, filled in from reference TRBV7-2 and TRBJ2-3, reads GAGVSQSPSNKVTEKGKDVELRCDPISGHTALYWYRQSLGQGLEFLIYFQGNSAPDKSGLPSDRFSAERTGGSVSTLTIQRTQQEDSAVYLCASSPRSGATDTQYFGPGTRLTVL.

The chain uses TRBV9 and TRBJ1-6, with 7 positions matching TRBD1. The CDR3 loop spans 17 amino acids. Germline V lookup: CDR1 SGDLS, CDR2 YYNGEE. V trimming: 3 bases; J trimming: 6 bases; junction bases outside the gene matches: 12. CDR3 amino acids: CASSAMDRRILNSPLHF. The CDR3 DNA sequence: TGTGCCAGCAGCGCAATGGACAGGCGAATCCTTAATTCACCCCTCCACTTT. Full variable domain (remainder filled in from reference TRBV9 and TRBJ1-6): DSGVTQTPKHLITATGQRVTLRCSPRSGDLSVYWYQQSLDQGLQFLIQYYNGEERAKGNILERFSAQQFPDLHSELNLSSLELGDSALYFCASSAMDRRILNSPLHFGNGTRLTVT.

Comments on this clone: Sequence at one end of the junction differs from germline and may be a read error. The same CDR3 arises from other DNA sequences in this sample as well. The V gene is TRBV27, the J gene TRBJ1-6; TRBD1 aligns across 8 bases. Germline lookup yields CDR1 MNHEY and CDR2 SMNVEV (reference sequence). The CDR3 has 15 residues. The CDR3 loop reads CASSPYRDRNSPLHF. Here the CDR3 DNA reads TGTGCTAGCAGTCCTTATCGGGACAGGAATTCACCCCTCCACTTT.

The gene calls are TRBV21-1 and TRBJ2-3; the DNA was not used to check the table's D call, TRBD1. TRBV21-1 is a documented pseudogene. The CDR3 length is 16 residues. CDR3 DNA sequence: TGTGCCAGCAGCAAAGCGGGACAGGGTGGCACAGATACGCAGTATTTT. Its translation is CASSKAGQGGTDTQYF.

This clone was picked up a small number of times. V usage is TRBV19 and J usage is TRBJ2-2, with D perhaps TRBD2 (7 bases). The CDR3 spans 16 residues. The germline V gene encodes CDR1 LNHDA and CDR2 SQIVND (reference sequence). V lost 5 bases and J 4 bases, leaving 17 bases between the germline ends. CDR3 protein: CASSPTVGGRTGELFF. Here the CDR3 DNA reads TGTGCCAGTAGTCCCACCGTGGGGGGGCGCACCGGGGAGCTGTTTTTT.

This chain uses TRBV18 with TRBJ2-2, with D maybe TRBD1 (6 bases). V was trimmed by 3 bases and J by 4 bases, leaving 9 bases between them. There are 14 residues in the CDR3. In germline, CDR1 is KGHSH, CDR2 LQKENI. CDR3: CASSPDRTTGELFF. The CDR3 nucleotides read TGTGCCAGCTCACCGGACAGAACCACCGGGGAGCTGTTTTTT.

This clone occurred a few times. The chain carries TRBV5-1 and TRBJ1-1; possible D gene TRBD1, 6 bases. Between the trimmed V and J ends, which lost 4 bases and 1 base, there was a span of 8 bases. Germline assignment: CDR1 SGHRS and CDR2 YFSETQ. This CDR3 is 13 amino acids long. The CDR3: CASSMTGNTEAFF. The CDR3 region has the DNA TGCGCCAGCAGCATGACAGGGAACACTGAAGCTTTCTTT.